A single sample is the source of the 3 T cell receptor beta chains below, sequenced in a study of PD-1 blockade in classical Hodgkin lymphoma. Measured with immunoSEQ multiplex PCR; TCRdb has only the in-frame clones, and not every one. Of approximately 21,000 clones in the sample, roughly 90% were seen once. As for time point: newly diagnosed, previously untreated cHL patient sample. The study purified CD4+ T cells from thawed PBMCs using magnetic negative selection. Material: CD4+ T cells from blood. These receptors originate from a human donor with classical Hodgkin lymphoma.

The chain employs TRBV14 and TRBJ1-1; D unclear. V lost 7 bases and J 3 bases, leaving 15 bases between the germline ends. Germline values: CDR1 SGHDN, CDR2 FVKESK. CDR3 length: 14 residues. The CDR3 is CASTPWQPDTEAFF. The DNA of the CDR3 is TGTGCCAGCACCCCCTGGCAGCCAGACACTGAAGCTTTCTTT.

DNA for the CDR3: TGTGCCAGCAGCTGGGGACGGCGGAACACTGAAGCTTTCTTT. Translated, it gives CASSWGRRNTEAFF. The chain combines TRBV7-2 with TRBJ1-1; D may be TRBD1 (5 bases). This CDR3 contains 14 residues. V shed 4 bases and J shed 1 base, with 10 bases lying between them. In germline, CDR1 is SGHTA, CDR2 FQGNSA.

The J gene is TRBJ1-2, the V gene TRBV4-2, with D unclear. The length of the CDR3 is 15 residues. Germline lookup yields CDR1 LGHNA and CDR2 YNFKEQ. Trimming took off 0 bases at V and 2 bases at J, with 10 bases between the two ends. This chain's CDR3 is CASSQDGVTNYGYTF. The DNA for the CDR3 is TGTGCCAGCAGCCAAGATGGGGTTACCAACTATGGCTACACCTTC.